The following is a TCR beta chain sequence with its context. Germline V gene sequence: CDR1 LGHDT, CDR2 YNNKEL (reference sequence). The CDR3 is made up of 16 amino acids. Trimming at V came to 1 base and at J to 7 bases, leaving 10 bases not matched to a gene. The data belong to a study of blood T cell repertoires in COVID-19. Study-level background: Sites across the United States, Italy and Spain contributed samples from acute and convalescent COVID-19.

As originally analysed: Amplified reference gene primers provided the basis for estimating nucleated cell counts. The assay was immunoSEQ multiplex PCR, and TCRdb's table has in-frame clones only and misses some. V and J calls and clone size are copied from that table; D and trimming were computed from the DNA. The sample records 60,000 to 65,000 clones, approximately 79% being singletons. This chain uses TRBV3-1 (or the pseudogene TRBV3-2) with TRBJ2-5; 9 bases map to TRBD2. Sample: peripheral blood. The receptor's source is a woman older than 75 with active or convalescent COVID-19. The DNA for the CDR3 is TGTGCCAGCAGCCAAGGTCTAGCGGGGCGTAGTAGGACCCAGTACTTC. This gives the protein CASSQGLAGRSRTQYF.